This entry features one T cell receptor beta chain sequence. TCRdb's table, derived via immunoSEQ multiplex PCR, lists solely in-frame clones and lacks some. Of 140,000 or so clones listed, more than 85% are singletons. The data belong to a study of control samples from healthy donors and cancer patients. The sequence was collected from a man in his thirties or forties in good health. Sequenced material: blood.

For the CDR3, the DNA is TGTGCCAGCAGTCCGGGGACCAGCTATGGCTACACCTTC. Translation gives CASSPGTSYGYTF. V and J are TRBV27 and TRBJ1-2; perhaps TRBD1 as D (5 bases). Germline V lookup: CDR1 MNHEY, CDR2 SMNVEV (reference sequence). V was pared by 5 bases and J by 4 bases, with 11 bases between. CDR3 length: 13 residues.